This record looks at one TCR beta chain sequence and its context. The sample comes from a study of cytomegalovirus exposure and HLA in healthy donors. TCRdb's table, derived via immunoSEQ multiplex PCR, lists solely in-frame clones and lacks some. The table records 110,000 to 150,000 clones, about 94% of them present only once. This CDR3 has 15 amino acids. Between the trimmed V and J ends, which lost 4 bases and 3 bases, there was a span of 13 bases. In germline, CDR1 is SGHTS, CDR2 YDEGEE. The V gene is TRBV5-8, the J gene TRBJ2-2; tentatively, D is TRBD1 (6 bases). Sequencing input: PBMCs. The sequence came from a young man in good health and CMV-seropositive. DNA of the CDR3: TGTGCCAGCAGCCGACAGGTTCTTGACACCGGGGAGCTGTTTTTT. It encodes CASSRQVLDTGELFF.